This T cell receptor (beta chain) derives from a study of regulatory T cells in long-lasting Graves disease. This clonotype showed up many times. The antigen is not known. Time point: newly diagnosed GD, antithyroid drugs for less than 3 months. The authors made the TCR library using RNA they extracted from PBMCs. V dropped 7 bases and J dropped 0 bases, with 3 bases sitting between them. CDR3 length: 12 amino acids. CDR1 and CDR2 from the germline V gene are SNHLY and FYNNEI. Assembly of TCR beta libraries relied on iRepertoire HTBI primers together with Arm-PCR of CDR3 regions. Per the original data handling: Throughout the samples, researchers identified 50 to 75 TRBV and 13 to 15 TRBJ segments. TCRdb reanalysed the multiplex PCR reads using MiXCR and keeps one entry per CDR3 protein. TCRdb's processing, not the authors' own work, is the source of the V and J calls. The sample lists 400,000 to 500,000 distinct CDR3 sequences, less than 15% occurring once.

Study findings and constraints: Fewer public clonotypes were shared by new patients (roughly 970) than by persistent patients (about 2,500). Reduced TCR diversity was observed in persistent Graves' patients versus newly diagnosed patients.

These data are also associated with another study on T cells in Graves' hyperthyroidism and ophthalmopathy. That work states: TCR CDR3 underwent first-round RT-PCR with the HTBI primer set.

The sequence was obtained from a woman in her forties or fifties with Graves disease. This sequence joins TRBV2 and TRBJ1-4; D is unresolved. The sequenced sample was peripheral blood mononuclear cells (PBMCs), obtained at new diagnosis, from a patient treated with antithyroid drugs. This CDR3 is CASTATNEKLFF. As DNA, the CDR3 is TGTGCCAGCACTGCAACTAATGAAAAACTGTTTTTT.